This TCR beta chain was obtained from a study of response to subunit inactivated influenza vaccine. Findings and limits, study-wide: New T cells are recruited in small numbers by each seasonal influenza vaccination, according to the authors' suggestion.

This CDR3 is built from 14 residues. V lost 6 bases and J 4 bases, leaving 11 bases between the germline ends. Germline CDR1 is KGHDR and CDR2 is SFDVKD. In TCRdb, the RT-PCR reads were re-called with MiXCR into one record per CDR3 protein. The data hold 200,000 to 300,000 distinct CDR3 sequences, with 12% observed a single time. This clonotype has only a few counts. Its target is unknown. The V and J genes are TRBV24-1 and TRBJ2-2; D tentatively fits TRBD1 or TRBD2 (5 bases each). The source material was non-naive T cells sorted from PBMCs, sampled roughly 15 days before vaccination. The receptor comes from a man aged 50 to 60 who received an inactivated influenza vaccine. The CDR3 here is CATSREGPTGELFF. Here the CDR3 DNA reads TGTGCCACCAGTCGTGAGGGACCCACCGGGGAGCTGTTTTTT.